This T cell receptor (beta chain) was sequenced during a study of T cells in Graves' hyperthyroidism and ophthalmopathy. Overall study: Peripheral blood was obtained at initial diagnosis, preceding any treatment.

Using RNA transcripts as the source, TCR beta CDR3 regions were amplified. The primer set for the first-round RT-PCR of the TCR CDR3 was HTBI. Via MiXCR, TCRdb re-called the multiplex PCR reads, giving one row per CDR3 protein. The sample has a few hundred thousand distinct CDR3 sequences, approximately 14% seen once. An absence of ophthalmopathy progression within 18 months meant stable Graves' hyperthyroidism. This sequence was found in a woman between 18 and 30 years old with Graves' hyperthyroidism. The sequenced sample consisted of blood.

The CDR3 loop reads CASSRTGLLSYNEQFF. CDR3 DNA: TGTGCCAGCAGCCGGACCGGGCTACTCTCCTACAATGAGCAGTTCTTC. The chain links TRBV5-6 to TRBJ2-1; D is unresolved. Trimming shortened V by 4 bases and J by 0 bases, and 14 bases separated the two germline ends. CDR1 is SGHDT and CDR2 is YYEEEE in the germline V gene. There are 16 residues in the CDR3.